The text below deals with one TCR beta chain. Its antigen is as yet unknown. The sample originates from a study of T cells after posttransplantation cyclophosphamide. The CDR3 sequence is 16 residues long. Trimming pared 1 base from V and 7 bases from J, leaving 16 bases between. CDR1 is MGHDK and CDR2 is SYGVNS in the germline V gene. Clones were sequenced by immunoSEQ multiplex PCR, and TCRdb holds only the in-frame ones, with some missing. The repertoire consists of some 54,000 clones, with 94% occurring once and the leading ten covering 2.5% to 3%. Study conclusions and caveats: TRB clonality was highly associated with recipient CMV seropositivity and reactivation.

This sequence joins TRBV25-1 and TRBJ2-2, with TRBD2 as a possible D gene (5 bases). Material: PBMCs. This receptor was obtained from a woman in her thirties in good health and a related stem cell transplant donor. The CDR3 sequence is CASSEFPTGNDGELFF. Written as DNA, the CDR3 is TGTGCCAGCAGTGAATTCCCCACGGGGAACGACGGGGAGCTGTTTTTT. Based on the CDR3 plus reference TRBV25-1 and TRBJ2-2, the full variable domain is EADIYQTPRYLVIGTGKKITLECSQTMGHDKMYWYQQDPGMELHLIHYSYGVNSTEKGDLSSESTVSRIRTEHFPLTLESARPSHTSQYLCASSEFPTGNDGELFFGEGSRLTVL.